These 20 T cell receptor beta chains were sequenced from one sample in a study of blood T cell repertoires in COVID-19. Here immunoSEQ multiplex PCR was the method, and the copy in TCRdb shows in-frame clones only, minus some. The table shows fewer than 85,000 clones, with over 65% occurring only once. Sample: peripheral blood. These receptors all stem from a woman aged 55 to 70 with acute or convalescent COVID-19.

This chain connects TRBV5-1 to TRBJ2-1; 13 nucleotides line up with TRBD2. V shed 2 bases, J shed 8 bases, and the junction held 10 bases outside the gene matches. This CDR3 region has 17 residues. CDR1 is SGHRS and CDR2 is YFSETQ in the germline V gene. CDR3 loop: CASSFFLPGTSGDEQFF. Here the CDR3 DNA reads TGCGCCAGCAGCTTTTTCCTACCAGGGACTAGCGGGGATGAGCAGTTCTTC.

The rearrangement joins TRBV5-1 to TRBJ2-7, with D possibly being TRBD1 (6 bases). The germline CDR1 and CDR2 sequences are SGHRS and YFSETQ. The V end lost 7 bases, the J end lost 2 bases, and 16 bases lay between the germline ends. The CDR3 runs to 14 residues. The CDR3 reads CASRRQDSAYEQYF. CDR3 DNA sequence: TGCGCCAGCCGGCGGCAGGACAGTGCCTACGAGCAGTACTTC. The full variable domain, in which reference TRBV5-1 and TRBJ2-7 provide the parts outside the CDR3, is KAGVTQTPRYLIKTRGQQVTLSCSPISGHRSVSWYQQTPGQGLQFLFEYFSETQRNKGNFPGRFSGRQFSNSRSEMNVSTLELGDSALYLCASRRQDSAYEQYFGPGTRLTVT.

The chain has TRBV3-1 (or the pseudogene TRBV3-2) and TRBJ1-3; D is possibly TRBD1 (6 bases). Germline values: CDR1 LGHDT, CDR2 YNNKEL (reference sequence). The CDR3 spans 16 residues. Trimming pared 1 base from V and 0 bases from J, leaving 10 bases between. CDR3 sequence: CASSQALTGSGNTIYF. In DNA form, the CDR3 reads TGTGCCAGCAGCCAAGCCCTGACAGGCTCTGGAAACACCATATATTTT.

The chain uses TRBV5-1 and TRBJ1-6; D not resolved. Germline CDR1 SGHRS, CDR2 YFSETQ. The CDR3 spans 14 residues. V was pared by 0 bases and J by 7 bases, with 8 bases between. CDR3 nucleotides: TGCGCCAGCAGCTTGGGGTCGGGGAATTCACCCCTCCACTTT. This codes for CASSLGSGNSPLHF.

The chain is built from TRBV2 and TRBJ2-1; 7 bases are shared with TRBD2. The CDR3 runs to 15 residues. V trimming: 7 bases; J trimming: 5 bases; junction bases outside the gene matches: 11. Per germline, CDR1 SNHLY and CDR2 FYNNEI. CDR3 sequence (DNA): TGTGCCAGCACCGATTTGGGGGGGAAAAACAATGAGCAGTTCTTC. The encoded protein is CASTDLGGKNNEQFF.

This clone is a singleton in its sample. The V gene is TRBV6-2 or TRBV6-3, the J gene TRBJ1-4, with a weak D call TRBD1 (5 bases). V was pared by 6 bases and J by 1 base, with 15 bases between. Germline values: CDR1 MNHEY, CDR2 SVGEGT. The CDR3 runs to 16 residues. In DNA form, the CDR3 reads TGTGCCAGCAGCAGTGGGACTACCCTAACTAATGAAAAACTGTTTTTT. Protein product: CASSSGTTLTNEKLFF.

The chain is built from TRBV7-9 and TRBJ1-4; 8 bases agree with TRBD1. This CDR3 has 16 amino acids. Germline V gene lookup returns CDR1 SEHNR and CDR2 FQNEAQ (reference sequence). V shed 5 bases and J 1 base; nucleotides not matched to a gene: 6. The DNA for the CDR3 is TGTGCCAGCAGCCCAAAAGACAGGGGAACTAATGAAAAACTGTTTTTT. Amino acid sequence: CASSPKDRGTNEKLFF.

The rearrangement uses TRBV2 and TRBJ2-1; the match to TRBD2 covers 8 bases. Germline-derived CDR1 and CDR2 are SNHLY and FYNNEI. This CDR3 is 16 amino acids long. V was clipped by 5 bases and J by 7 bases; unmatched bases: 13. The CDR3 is CASSPPEWREANEQFF. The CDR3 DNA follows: TGTGCCAGCAGTCCGCCAGAGTGGCGGGAGGCGAATGAGCAGTTCTTC.

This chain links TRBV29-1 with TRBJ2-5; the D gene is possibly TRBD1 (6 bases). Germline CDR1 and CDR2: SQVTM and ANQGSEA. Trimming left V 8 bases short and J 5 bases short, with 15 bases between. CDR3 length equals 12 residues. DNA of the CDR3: TGCAGCTCGGCGACAGGTCGGGAGACCCAGTACTTC. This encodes CSSATGRETQYF.

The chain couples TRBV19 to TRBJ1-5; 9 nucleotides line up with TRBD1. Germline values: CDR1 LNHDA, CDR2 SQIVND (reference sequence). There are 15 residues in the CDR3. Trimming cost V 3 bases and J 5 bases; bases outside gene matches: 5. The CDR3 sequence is CASSMTGGYYQPQHF. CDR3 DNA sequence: TGTGCCAGTAGTATGACAGGGGGGTACTATCAGCCCCAGCATTTT.

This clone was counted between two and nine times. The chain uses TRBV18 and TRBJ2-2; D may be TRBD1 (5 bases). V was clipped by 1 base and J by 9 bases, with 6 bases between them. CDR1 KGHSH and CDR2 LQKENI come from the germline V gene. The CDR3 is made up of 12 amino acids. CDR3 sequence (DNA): TGTGCCAGCTCACCACAGGGGAGGGAGCTGTTTTTT. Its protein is CASSPQGRELFF.

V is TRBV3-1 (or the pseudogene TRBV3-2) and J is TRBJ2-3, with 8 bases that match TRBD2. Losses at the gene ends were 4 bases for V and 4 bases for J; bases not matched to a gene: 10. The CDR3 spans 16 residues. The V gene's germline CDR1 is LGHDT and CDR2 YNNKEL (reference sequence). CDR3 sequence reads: CASSRSGRGGPDTQYF. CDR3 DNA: TGTGCCAGCAGCCGGTCCGGGAGGGGGGGGCCAGATACGCAGTATTTT.

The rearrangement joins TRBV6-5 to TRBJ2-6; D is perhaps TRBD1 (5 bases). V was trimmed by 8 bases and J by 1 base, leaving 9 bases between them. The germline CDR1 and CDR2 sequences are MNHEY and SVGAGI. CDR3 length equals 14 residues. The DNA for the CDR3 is TGTGCCAGCCTTCCAGGGTCTGGGGCCAACGTCCTGACTTTC. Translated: CASLPGSGANVLTF.

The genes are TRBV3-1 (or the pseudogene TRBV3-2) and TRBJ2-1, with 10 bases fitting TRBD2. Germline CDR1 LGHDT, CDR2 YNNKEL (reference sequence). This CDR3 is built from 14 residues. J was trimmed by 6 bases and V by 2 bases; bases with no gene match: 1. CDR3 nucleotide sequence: TGTGCCAGCAGCCAAAGACTAGCGGGCAATGAGCAGTTCTTC. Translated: CASSQRLAGNEQFF.

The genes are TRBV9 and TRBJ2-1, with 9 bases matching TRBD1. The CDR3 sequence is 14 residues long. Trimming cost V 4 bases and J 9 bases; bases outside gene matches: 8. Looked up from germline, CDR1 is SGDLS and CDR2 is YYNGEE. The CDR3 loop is CASSPGTGSVEQFF. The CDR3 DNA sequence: TGTGCCAGCAGCCCAGGGACAGGGAGTGTTGAGCAGTTCTTC.

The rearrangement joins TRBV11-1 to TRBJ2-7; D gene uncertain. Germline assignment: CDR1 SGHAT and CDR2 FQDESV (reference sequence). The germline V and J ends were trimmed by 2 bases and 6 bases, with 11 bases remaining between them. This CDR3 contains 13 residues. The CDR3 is CASSLFGRSEQYF. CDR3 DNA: TGTGCCAGCAGCTTATTTGGGCGTAGCGAGCAGTACTTC.

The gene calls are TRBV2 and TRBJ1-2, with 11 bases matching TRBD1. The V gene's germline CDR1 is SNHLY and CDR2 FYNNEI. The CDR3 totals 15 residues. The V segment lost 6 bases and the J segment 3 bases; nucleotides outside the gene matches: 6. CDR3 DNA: TGTGCCAGCAGACAGGACAGGGGGCTTTACTATGGCTACACCTTC. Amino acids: CASRQDRGLYYGYTF.

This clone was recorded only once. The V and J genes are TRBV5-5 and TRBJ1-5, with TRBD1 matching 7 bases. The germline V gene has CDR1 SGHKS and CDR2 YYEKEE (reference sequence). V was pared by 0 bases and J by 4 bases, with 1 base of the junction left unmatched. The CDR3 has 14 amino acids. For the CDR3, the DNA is TGTGCCAGCAGCTTGGCACAGGGGAATCAGCCCCAGCATTTT. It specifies CASSLAQGNQPQHF.

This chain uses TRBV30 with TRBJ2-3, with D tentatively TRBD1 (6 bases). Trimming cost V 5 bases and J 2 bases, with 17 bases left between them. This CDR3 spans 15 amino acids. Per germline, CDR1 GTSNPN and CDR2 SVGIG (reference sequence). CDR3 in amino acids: CAWGFGQSFTDTQYF. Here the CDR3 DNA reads TGTGCCTGGGGGTTTGGACAGTCCTTCACAGATACGCAGTATTTT.

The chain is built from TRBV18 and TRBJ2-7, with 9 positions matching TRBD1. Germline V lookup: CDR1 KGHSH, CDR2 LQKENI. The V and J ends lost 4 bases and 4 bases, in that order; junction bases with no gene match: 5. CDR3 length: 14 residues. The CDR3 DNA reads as TGTGCCAGCTCACTACAGGGGGCCGCGTACGAGCAGTACTTC. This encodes CASSLQGAAYEQYF.